This T cell receptor (beta chain) was identified in a study of CD8 T cells in Susac syndrome. V trimming: 0 bases; J trimming: 5 bases; junction bases outside the gene matches: 5. Germline values: CDR1 SGHRS, CDR2 YFSETQ. This CDR3 spans 15 amino acids. The authors reverse transcribed roughly 0.5 to 1 ug RNA with random hexamers. TCRdb used MiXCR to reprocess the immunoSEQ multiplex PCR reads, holding one entry per CDR3 protein. The sample has about 180,000 distinct CDR3 sequences, nearly 97% seen once. The material sequenced was CD4+ T cells from PBMCs. The V gene is TRBV5-1, the J gene TRBJ2-7; 10 bases line up with TRBD1. The clonotype comes from a human donor with multiple sclerosis. The CDR3 here is CASSLVGQGNHEQYF. The CDR3 coding sequence is TGCGCCAGCAGCTTGGTGGGACAGGGGAACCACGAGCAGTACTTC. The full variable domain, its missing parts supplied by reference TRBV5-1 and TRBJ2-7, is KAGVTQTPRYLIKTRGQQVTLSCSPISGHRSVSWYQQTPGQGLQFLFEYFSETQRNKGNFPGRFSGRQFSNSRSEMNVSTLELGDSALYLCASSLVGQGNHEQYFGPGTRLTVT.